This T cell receptor beta chain is drawn from a study of blood T cell repertoires in COVID-19. Study context: Sources were T cells, B-cell-depleted T cells, or PBMCs; the material itself was cDNA or gDNA.

V was shortened by 2 bases and J by 5 bases, with 12 bases between the two germline ends. Germline CDR1 reads MDHEN; CDR2 reads SYDVKM. The CDR3 is made up of 14 amino acids. Profiled with immunoSEQ multiplex PCR; TCRdb holds only in-frame clones, not every one. The table includes hundreds of thousands of clones, around 82% detected once. V and J are TRBV28 and TRBJ1-2; a weak D match, TRBD1 (6 bases). This receptor was identified in a woman aged 50 to 60 who had been exposed to COVID-19. Specimen: PBMCs or T cells enriched from blood (not recorded which). Written as DNA, the CDR3 is TGTGCCAGCAGTTTACTCGACAGGCCATATGGCTACACCTTC. Translated, it gives CASSLLDRPYGYTF.